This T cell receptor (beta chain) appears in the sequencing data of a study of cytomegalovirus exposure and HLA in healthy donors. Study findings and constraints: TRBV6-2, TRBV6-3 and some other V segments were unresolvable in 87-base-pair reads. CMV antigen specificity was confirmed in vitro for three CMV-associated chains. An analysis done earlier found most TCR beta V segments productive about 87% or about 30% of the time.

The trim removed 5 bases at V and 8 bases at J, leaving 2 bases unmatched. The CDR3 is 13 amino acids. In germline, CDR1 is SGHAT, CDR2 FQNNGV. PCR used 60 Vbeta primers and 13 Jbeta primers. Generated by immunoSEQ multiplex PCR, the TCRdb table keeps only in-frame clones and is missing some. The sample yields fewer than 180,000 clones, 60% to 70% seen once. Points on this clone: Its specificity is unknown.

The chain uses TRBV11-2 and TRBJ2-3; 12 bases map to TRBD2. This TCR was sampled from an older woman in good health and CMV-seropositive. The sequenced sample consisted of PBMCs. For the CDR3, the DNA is TGTGCCAGCAGCCCGACTAGCGGGAGTACGCAGTATTTT. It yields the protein CASSPTSGSTQYF.